The 15 T cell receptor beta chains presented below share a single source sample, sequenced in a study of cytomegalovirus exposure and HLA in healthy donors. Primers for the PCR totalled 60 Vbeta and 13 Jbeta. Repertoires were generated with immunoSEQ multiplex PCR, while TCRdb's copy carries only in-frame clones and drops some. Found here are a few hundred thousand clones, about three quarters of them singletons; the top ten hold roughly a sixth. The sequenced sample consisted of PBMCs. All receptors come from a man in his forties in good health and CMV-seronegative.

The chain combines TRBV2 with TRBJ2-3, with 7 positions matching TRBD2. Losses at the gene ends were 7 bases for V and 7 bases for J; bases not matched to a gene: 11. The germline V gene encodes CDR1 SNHLY and CDR2 FYNNEI. CDR3 size: 14 residues. CDR3 nucleotide sequence: TGTGCCAGCAAAGAAACGGGAGGAGGGAATACGCAGTATTTT. The encoded protein is CASKETGGGNTQYF.

The chain carries TRBV19 and TRBJ2-7; D perhaps matches TRBD2 (5 bases). From germline, CDR1 is LNHDA and CDR2 SQIVND (reference sequence). This CDR3 has 15 residues. The ends were cut back, 9 bases at V and 0 bases at J, with 18 bases in the middle. DNA of the CDR3: TGTGCCAGCGCGGCGGGTAACCATCCCTCCTACGAGCAGTACTTC. This gives the protein CASAAGNHPSYEQYF. Full variable domain (remainder filled in from reference TRBV19 and TRBJ2-7): DGGITQSPKYLFRKEGQNVTLSCEQNLNHDAMYWYRQDPGQGLRLIYYSQIVNDFQKGDIAEGYSVSREKKESFPLTVTSAQKNPTAFYLCASAAGNHPSYEQYFGPGTRLTVT.

This chain connects TRBV4-2 to TRBJ1-6, with D tentatively TRBD1 (5 bases). The V and J ends lost 0 bases and 9 bases respectively, with 18 bases between them. This CDR3 contains 17 residues. The germline V gene encodes CDR1 LGHNA and CDR2 YNFKEQ. CDR3 region: CASSQDPTPGIGSPLHF. The CDR3 DNA sequence: TGTGCCAGCAGCCAAGACCCCACACCAGGGATTGGTTCACCCCTCCACTTT.

V is TRBV9 and J is TRBJ2-3; weak D call: TRBD2 (5 bases). The CDR3 runs to 15 residues. Trimming took 1 base from V and 1 from J, leaving 10 bases between them. In germline, CDR1 is SGDLS, CDR2 YYNGEE. CDR3 in amino acids: CASSVNLEGTDTQYF. CDR3 sequence (DNA): TGTGCCAGCAGCGTAAATCTGGAGGGCACAGATACGCAGTATTTT.

This clone was detected once. This chain uses TRBV27 with TRBJ2-2, with a possible D match to TRBD1 (5 bases). Germline CDR1 and CDR2: MNHEY and SMNVEV (reference sequence). The CDR3 consists of 14 residues. V was shortened by 7 bases and J by 3 bases, with 12 bases between the two germline ends. CDR3 sequence reads: CASKGHSDTGELFF. DNA of the CDR3: TGTGCCAGCAAAGGACACAGTGACACCGGGGAGCTGTTTTTT.

The chain is built from TRBV5-1 and TRBJ2-7, with D perhaps TRBD2 (6 bases). CDR3 length: 15 residues. Germline assignment: CDR1 SGHRS and CDR2 YFSETQ. The V gene lost 0 bases and the J gene lost 7 bases, with 17 bases spanning the gap. The DNA of the CDR3 is TGCGCCAGCAGCTTGGATCAGGTCCCTGCGGGGGAGCAGTACTTC. Translated, it gives CASSLDQVPAGEQYF.

J is TRBJ1-2 and V is TRBV4-1; 8 nucleotides agree with TRBD1. The CDR3 totals 17 residues. CDR1 and CDR2 from the germline V gene are MGHRA and YSYEKL. Trimming took 0 bases from V and 2 from J; bases not matched to a gene: 8. The CDR3 here is CASSQDSQGAANYGYTF. The CDR3 bases are TGCGCCAGCAGCCAAGATAGTCAGGGGGCCGCCAACTATGGCTACACCTTC.

This clone was seen only a few times. The chain carries TRBV27 and TRBJ2-1; possibly TRBD2 for D (6 bases). CDR1 is MNHEY and CDR2 is SMNVEV in the germline V gene (reference sequence). The CDR3 runs to 16 residues. Between the trimmed V and J ends, which lost 1 base and 0 bases, there was a span of 10 bases. CDR3 coding DNA: TGTGCCAGCAGTTTATTGGGGAGGAGCTCCTACAATGAGCAGTTCTTC. Its translation: CASSLLGRSSYNEQFF.

The CDR3 DNA follows: TGTGCCAGCAGCGAGGGACAGGGGGCGCTCGTCGGGGAGCTGTTTTTT. Protein product: CASSEGQGALVGELFF. V is TRBV9 and J is TRBJ2-2; 12 bases are shared with TRBD1. Germline lookup yields CDR1 SGDLS and CDR2 YYNGEE. This CDR3 has 16 amino acids. The trim removed 3 bases at V and 7 bases at J, leaving 7 bases unmatched.

The genes are TRBV2 and TRBJ2-2; possible D gene TRBD1, 6 bases. CDR3 length: 15 residues. Trimming took 4 bases from V and 3 from J, leaving 12 bases between them. CDR1 is SNHLY, CDR2 FYNNEI, per germline. This CDR3 reads CASSGRAGDTGELFF. CDR3 bases: TGTGCCAGCAGTGGAAGGGCAGGGGACACCGGGGAGCTGTTTTTT.

The genes are TRBV6-6 and TRBJ2-3; D is undetermined. V was cut by 1 base and J by 6 bases, with 8 bases left in between. There are 13 residues in the CDR3. The V gene's germline CDR1 is MNHNY and CDR2 SVGAGI (reference sequence). This chain's CDR3 is CASSYLLRDTQYF. The DNA for the CDR3 is TGTGCCAGCAGTTACTTACTCCGGGATACGCAGTATTTT.

The chain links TRBV4-3 to TRBJ2-3; D might be TRBD1 (5 bases). Trimming cost V 0 bases and J 3 bases, with 7 bases left between them. The CDR3 sequence is 14 residues long. Germline assignment: CDR1 LGHNA and CDR2 YSLEER. CDR3 protein: CASSQDRGTDTQYF. The CDR3 nucleotides are TGCGCCAGCAGCCAAGATAGGGGAACAGATACGCAGTATTTT.

This clone was counted once. The V and J genes are TRBV19 and TRBJ2-4; D might be TRBD2 (5 bases). The CDR3 runs to 16 residues. The germline V gene encodes CDR1 LNHDA and CDR2 SQIVND (reference sequence). V lost 5 bases, J lost 0 bases, and 14 bases lay in between. The CDR3 DNA is TGTGCCAGTAGTCCCCGAGGGCTACTAGCCAAAAACATTCAGTACTTC. Encoded protein: CASSPRGLLAKNIQYF.

With regard to this clone: It may be a read error: a sequence one base away is much more abundant. The same CDR3 can be traced to other DNA sequences in this sample. The rearrangement uses TRBV11-1 and TRBJ1-1; possible D gene TRBD1, 5 bases. Germline values: CDR1 SGHAT, CDR2 FQDESV (reference sequence). This CDR3 is 13 amino acids long. V lost 5 bases and J 1 base, leaving 8 bases between the germline ends. CDR3 sequence reads: CASSLQENTEAFF. The CDR3 DNA reads TGTGCCAGCAGCCTACAGGAGAACACTGAAGCTTTCTTT. Looking up the rest from reference TRBV11-1 and TRBJ1-1 gives the full variable domain: EAEVAQSPRYKITEKSQAVAFWCDPISGHATLYWYRQILGQGPELLVQFQDESVVDDSQLPKDRFSAERLKGVDSTLKIQPAELGDSAMYLCASSLQENTEAFFGQGTRLTVV.

V gene TRBV12-5 combines with J gene TRBJ2-7; TRBD2 agrees at 9 bases. With V trimmed by 2 bases and J by 7 bases, 12 bases remained unmatched. This CDR3 contains 16 residues. CDR1 is LGHNT and CDR2 is FRNRAP in the germline V gene. The CDR3 bases are TGTGCTAGTGGTTTGCCCGCGGGGGGGCGCTTAGGTGAGCAGTACTTC. Translation: CASGLPAGGRLGEQYF.